This TCR beta chain originates from a study of blood T cells in healthy people across ages. Germline V CDR1 and CDR2: LNHNV, YYDKDF (reference sequence). V was shortened by 7 bases and J by 2 bases, with 12 bases between the two germline ends. The CDR3 runs 13 residues. The second PCR ran roughly 6 to 11 cycles with a sample-barcoded 5' primer and J-beta primers. In TCRdb, the 5' RACE reads were re-called with MiXCR into one record per CDR3 protein. The table lists 700,000 to 1,000,000 distinct CDR3 sequences, under 55% of them singletons. The rearrangement uses TRBV15 and TRBJ2-7, with D possibly TRBD2 on 5 matching bases. This clonotype originated in a man aged 60-69 years in good health. The source material was blood. DNA for the CDR3: TGTGCCACCACTGGAGCGGCACCCTACGAGCAGTACTTC. The encoded protein is CATTGAAPYEQYF. The full variable domain, its missing parts supplied by reference TRBV15 and TRBJ2-7, is DAMVIQNPRYQVTQFGKPVTLSCSQTLNHNVMYWYQQKSSQAPKLLFHYYDKDFNNEADTPDNFQSRRPNTSFCFLDIRSPGLGDTAMYLCATTGAAPYEQYFGPGTRLTVT.